These 4 T cell receptor beta chains came from one sample sequenced in a study of T-cell reconstitution after alpha-beta-depleted transplantation in children. Unique molecular identifiers were incorporated into the prepared TCRbeta library. TCRdb reprocessed the PCR reads via MiXCR and lists one record per CDR3 protein. The sample records hundreds of thousands of distinct CDR3 sequences, around 12% being singletons. Source: PBMCs, taken before TCRalphabeta/CD19-depleted stem cell transplant. Receptor source: a girl aged 2-9 years with congenital amegakaryocytic thrombocytopenia, due to receive a stem cell transplant.

V and J are TRBV7-6 and TRBJ2-6, with D uncertain. Germline lookup yields CDR1 SGHVS and CDR2 FNYEAQ. V was cut by 5 bases and J by 2 bases, with 16 bases left in between. This CDR3 contains 17 residues. The DNA of the CDR3 is TGTGCCAGCAGCCACATTAGGTTCCAAACTGGGGCCAACGTCCTGACTTTC. Translated: CASSHIRFQTGANVLTF.

J is TRBJ2-3 and V is TRBV5-1, with 9 bases fitting TRBD1. In germline, CDR1 is SGHRS, CDR2 YFSETQ. The CDR3 is made up of 16 amino acids. J lost 8 bases, V lost 5 bases, and 15 bases had no gene match. This CDR3 reads CASRPETGGPLATQYF. The CDR3 DNA sequence: TGCGCCAGCAGACCAGAGACAGGGGGTCCGCTAGCTACGCAGTATTTT.

This clonotype occurred many times. J is TRBJ2-4 and V is TRBV12-3 or TRBV12-4; D unresolved. The CDR3 runs 13 residues. The V end was cut by 1 base, the J end by 8 bases, with 9 bases between. As DNA, the CDR3 is TGTGCCAGCAGTTTAGGGGCGGTGGACATTCAGTACTTC. It encodes CASSLGAVDIQYF.

This clonotype showed up just a few times. This rearrangement joins TRBV7-9 to TRBJ2-5; TRBD2 agrees at 13 bases. CDR3 size: 16 residues. V lost 6 bases to trimming and J lost 2 bases; unmatched junction nucleotides: 6. Germline CDR1 and CDR2: SEHNR and FQNEAQ (reference sequence). The CDR3 DNA sequence: TGTGCCAGCAGTTCCCCACTAGCGGGAGGGCAAGAGACCCAGTACTTC. Amino acids: CASSSPLAGGQETQYF.